This T cell receptor beta chain was recovered during a study of blood T cell repertoires in COVID-19. Overall study context: The samples span acute and convalescent COVID-19 from the United States, Italy and Spain.

The ends were cut back, 3 bases at V and 1 base at J, with 6 bases in the middle. Germline loops: CDR1 SGHTA, CDR2 FQGTGA. This CDR3 has 13 amino acids. While infection was still active, Seattle patients were enrolled and then followed longitudinally. Original analysis: It was from reference gene primer amplification that nucleated cell counts were estimated. Repertoires were generated with immunoSEQ multiplex PCR, while TCRdb's copy carries only in-frame clones and drops some. The V and J calls and clone size were taken over from that table, and D and trimming were inferred from the DNA. There are about 76,000 clones in the sample; 80% to 90% occur only once, and about a tenth lies in the top ten.

The sequence derives from a man aged 60 to 69 with COVID-19, enrolled during active disease. The chain uses TRBV7-3 and TRBJ1-1; D is unresolved. Sequenced material: peripheral blood. CDR3 in amino acids: CASSFWANTEAFF. The CDR3 DNA reads as TGTGCCAGCAGCTTTTGGGCGAACACTGAAGCTTTCTTT.